This TCR beta chain appears in the sequencing data of a study of post-analysis software for immune sequencing data. Overall study results and limits: Four or five TRBV segments (TRBV5-6, TRBV5-1 and TRBV20-1 among them) occurred more frequently in patients than in controls. Analysis by F measure revealed that same-batch samples clustered strongly together. Controls significantly exceeded multiple sclerosis patients in normalized Chao1 diversity.

Sequencing libraries made from TCR beta cDNA carried unique molecular identifiers. The authors obtained roughly 0.5 million cDNA molecules from approximately 0.95 to 9.8 million T cells. TCRdb re-called the PCR reads through MiXCR, storing one row per CDR3 protein. The sample includes hundreds of thousands of distinct CDR3 sequences, about 32% seen only once; the top ten take 0.56%. In this sample, this clonotype turned up once. Its antigen remains unidentified. Germline values: CDR1 SEHNR, CDR2 FQNEAQ (reference sequence). The CDR3 covers 15 residues. V was clipped by 8 bases and J by 11 bases, with 27 bases between them.

Sequenced: blood. The chain has TRBV7-9 and TRBJ2-5, with a weak D call TRBD1 (6 bases). This TCR derives from a girl aged 10 to 17 with multiple sclerosis. CDR3 sequence reads: CASGDPGRGTYVQYF. CDR3 DNA: TGTGCCAGCGGGGACCCGGGCAGGGGAACCTACGTGCAGTACTTC.